The present T cell receptor (beta chain) was sequenced within a study of cytomegalovirus exposure and HLA in healthy donors (dated by TCRdb to 2017 to 2019). About the full investigation: An earlier analysis of around 600 of the donors reported 276 Gb of sequence data and 100 million to 140 million unique TCR beta sequences from 150 million to 200 million T cells. Approximately 310 gigabases of sequencing data and roughly 81 million unique TCR sequences made up an early release that covered 500 to 700 HLA-typed donors. Of the roughly 430 genotyped donors, approximately 83% fell in the genetic ancestry cluster associated with self-reported Caucasian donors. The study was designed to test whether signatures of past pathogen exposure could be identified by cataloging public T cell receptors. The study used immunosequencing to profile the T cell repertoires of several hundred subjects and linked those repertoires to cytomegalovirus serostatus. Along with the 666-subject first cohort, a separate validation cohort of over 90 different subjects was used. The study combined high-throughput TCR immunosequencing, statistical association of individual TCRs with disease status, and machine learning to predict cytomegalovirus infection status. A later analysis re-examined previously published TCR beta repertoires from hundreds of donors and added high-resolution HLA genotyping to investigate patterns of TCR occurrence. Rather than drawing on any new phenotypic data, the later analysis identified candidate immune exposures from TCR beta sequences and the way those sequences occurred across donors. In an earlier analysis of a few hundred of the donors, high-throughput TCR beta sequencing was used to judge whether each TCR beta V gene segment behaved as functional or pseudogenic. Donor age, sex, ethnicity and CMV serostatus were compiled together with the repertoire data. A later genetic analysis took genome-wide SNP genotypes for about 55% of the roughly 700 donors and used that subset as a discovery cohort. Every discovery cohort repertoire had been produced on one sequencing platform. Class I and class II HLA loci were covered by the typing at four-digit resolution. The number of donors typed differed by locus, with about 629-630 for A, B, C, DRB1 and DQB1, 522 for DQA1, some 570 for DPA1, and some 470 for DPB1. Roughly 5 DR-DQ haplotypes were treated as single units for association and clustering because of strong linkage in the cohort. On average, around 230,000 unique TCR beta nucleotide sequences were sequenced per donor among a few hundred genotyped donors of the cohort, with 15% to 20% of those sequences being non-productive.

The library came from the immunoSEQ multiplex PCR assay. The multiplex PCR relied on a mix of 60 forward primers for TCR Vbeta segments and 13 reverse primers for TCR Jbeta segments. Amplification of the CDR3 region of rearranged TCR beta genes was performed with a multiplex PCR assay on genomic DNA. The amplified TCR beta libraries were sequenced on the Illumina HiSeq System as 87-base-pair reads. Regarding the original processing steps: In a later analysis, about 80 million unique TCR beta chains were counted across the 650 to 750 repertoires, and about 10 million of these chains were shared by at least two donors. Raw reads were error-corrected and collapsed into unique sequences with a nearest-neighbor algorithm that merged closely related sequences to remove PCR and sequencing errors. CDR3 sequences were aligned to IMGT reference sequences to assign V, D and J gene segments. Each retained sequence needed at least a six-nucleotide match to both a V gene segment and a J gene segment. A rearrangement was called productive if the CDR3 had no stop codons and remained in frame with V and J, and every other rearrangement was called non-productive. Following IMGT convention, CDR3 was defined as the stretch from the second conserved V-encoded cysteine to the conserved J-encoded phenylalanine. Sequences without an unambiguous match to a single V gene segment were excluded from the earlier analysis of almost 600 of the donors. An earlier analysis of under 750 of the donors called V segments functional above 56.7% productive rearrangements and segregating when the between-donor standard deviation exceeded 5%. A statistical classification framework was developed to diagnose cytomegalovirus status using the catalog of TCR beta chain sequences. V and J gene assignment, in a later analysis, came from comparing TCR nucleotide sequences with IMGT/GENE-DB human TR gene sequences. A later analysis assigned CDR3 sequences and most-parsimonious VDJ recombination scenarios with the TCRdist pipeline. In a later analysis, each TCR beta chain was defined by its CDR3 amino acid sequence together with its V-gene family, and reads without a unique V-gene family were excluded. In a later analysis, around 650 highly shared, low-generation-probability nucleotide sequences were removed to address suspected cross-contamination and a sequencing artifact. In a later analysis, a clonal expansion index for each public chain was calculated from normalized within-repertoire ranks of inferred template counts. In a later analysis, generation probabilities were computed using a VDJ recombination model fitted to out-of-frame rearrangements, and the results were checked against IGoR. In a later analysis, TCR-TCR, TCR-HLA and TCR-CMV co-occurrence was scored with hypergeometric tests, and a repertoire-size bias correction was applied to TCR pairs. To estimate false discovery rates, a later analysis permuted the HLA or CMV assignments 20 times. In a later analysis, co-occurring TCRs were grouped using DBSCAN, with TCRdist sequence similarity added in when clustering inside HLA-allele-positive subsets. Co-occurrence clustering excluded repertoires with fewer than 30,000 or more than 120,000 public chains, plus five with anomalous nucleotide sharing. Held by TCRdb, this immuneACCESS table contains in-frame sequences only and omits some clones. Under half of the omission traces to an unresolved V gene where checked; the cause of the rest is unknown. The DNA gave D and trimming, while V, J and clone size come from that table. The sample table records about 140,000 clones; around 63% of these occur just once. Over 1.5% of the sample is held by the ten biggest clonotypes.

CDR1 and CDR2, looked up from the germline V gene, are SNHLY and FYNNEI. From its cysteine to its phenylalanine, the CDR3 spans 13 amino acids. The read is trimmed to its CDR3 DNA, 39 bases read in frame from base 1. Trimming at the junction amounts to 1 base on V and 18 bases on J, and the germline ends lie 16 bases apart. What the work shows at the level of the full study, not this receptor alone: In a later genetic analysis, a missense DCLRE1C variant was associated with V-gene and J-gene trimming of TCR beta chains, and the association was replicated in an independent cohort. The authors suggested that the approach could potentially be generalized to other disease states and immunological phenotypes. CMV serostatus was the only immune exposure information available for the cohort. Because counts were too low, roughly 18 rarely observed V segments, including chromosome 9 orphons, were left out of the earlier analysis of 587 of the donors. Several of the top co-occurrence clusters appeared to be linked to parvovirus B19, influenza, CMV and Epstein-Barr virus, according to a later analysis. Correlated functional status among segregating V segments might be attributable to linkage disequilibrium, but an unknown experimental factor could not be ruled out. A later analysis associated 16,951 TCR beta sequences with specific HLA alleles at a false discovery rate of 0.05. Compared with the approximately 720-donor mean, donors in an Asian-associated ancestry cluster had fewer N-insertions in productive TCRs, according to a later genetic analysis. A group of highly shared sequence variants was considered likely to be a technical artifact of the sequencing pipeline. In a later analysis, the rate of TCR association differed among HLA loci, with DRB1 alleles having the most associated TCRs and HLA-C alleles having the fewest. Most TCR sequences were observed very rarely across donors, whereas some public TCRs were present in many individuals. In a later analysis, HLA-associated TCR beta chains were found to be more clonally expanded and to have lower generation probabilities than equally common non-associated chains. In vitro tests confirmed that a few of the cytomegalovirus-associated TCR beta chains recognize cytomegalovirus antigens. In the study, approximately 160 TCR beta chains were listed as associated with cytomegalovirus. An earlier analysis of around 500 of the donors showed that most TCR beta V segments appeared in productive rearrangements either about 87% or about 30% of the time, which broadly matched IMGT annotations. The classifier was reported to diagnose cytomegalovirus status with high specificity and sensitivity in both the original and validation cohorts. The presence/absence analyses assumed that sequencing depth was roughly uniform across donors, and that assumption may not be true. Only TCR beta chains were sequenced in this cohort, and the absence of alpha or paired-chain data limited detectable features. Strong co-occurrence of HLA alleles, especially DR and DQ, made assigning TCR associations to individual alleles difficult. HLA typing was unavailable for some donors at each locus, so association tests used only the typed subset. A further reported finding was that TCR beta sequences accurately predicted the HLA-A and HLA-B alleles for most subjects in the first cohort. Some IMGT-functional V segments, including TRBV6-2 and TRBV6-3, could not be told apart with the 87-base-pair reads, so those segments were excluded. In a later analysis, most CMV-associated TCR beta chains were found to appear HLA-restricted, with HLA associations seemingly driven largely by CMV exposure.

Remarks on this clone: The antigen it recognizes is unknown. One base away there is no much larger clone; base qualities are not given.

In total, 630 or so healthy bone marrow donors made up the cohort. Cohort members were all nominally healthy when sampled, although unrecorded immune exposures were likely present. CMV serostatus was recorded as positive for roughly 290 and negative for about 55% of the 666 cohort members, whereas no CMV serostatus was recorded for the donor in question. Each donor provided a peripheral blood sample, and peripheral blood mononuclear cells were used for TCR beta sequencing. The Qiagen DNeasy Blood Extraction Kit was used to extract genomic DNA from the blood cell samples. This TCR came from a human donor in good health. What was sequenced was PBMCs. The receptor chain draws on TRBV2 and TRBJ1-6; the D gene identity is not certain. Read as DNA, the sequence is TGTGCCAGCAGTGAAGGTGCACACGAGGTGCCCCACTTT. This is translated as CASSEGAHEVPHF.